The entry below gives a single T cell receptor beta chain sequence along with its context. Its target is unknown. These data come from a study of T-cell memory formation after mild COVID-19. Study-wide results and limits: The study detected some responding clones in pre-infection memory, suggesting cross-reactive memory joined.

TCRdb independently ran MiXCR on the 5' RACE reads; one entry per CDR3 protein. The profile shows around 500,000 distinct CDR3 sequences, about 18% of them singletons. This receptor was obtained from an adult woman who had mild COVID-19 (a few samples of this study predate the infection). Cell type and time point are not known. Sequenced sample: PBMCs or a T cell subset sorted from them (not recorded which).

DNA of the CDR3: TGCGCCAGCAGCTCACGGACAGGGGATGGGGATCGGGATACGCAGTATTTT. It translates to CASSSRTGDGDRDTQYF. The chain recombines TRBV5-1 with TRBJ2-3, with 9 bases identical to TRBD1. Trimming cost V 3 bases and J 6 bases; bases outside gene matches: 14. The CDR3 is 17 amino acids. The germline gives CDR1 SGHRS, CDR2 YFSETQ.